This T cell receptor beta chain was identified in a study of T cell repertoires in cytomegalovirus infection. Overall study context: Public TCR beta signatures marked donors with CMV infection and the matching HLA.

This CDR3 has 13 residues. V was clipped by 6 bases and J by 6 bases, with 12 bases between them. Germline CDR1 is SGHTA and CDR2 is FQGNSA. Findings of the study overall: Predominance within the ex vivo response was attributable to HLA-C-restricted CMV-specific TCR beta clonotypes. Summed frequency of shared TCR beta families picked out CMV carriers who also had the relevant HLA.

TCRdb used MiXCR to reprocess the reads, holding one entry per CDR3 protein. The sample has under 300,000 distinct CDR3 sequences; around an eighth are singletons. Many counts were recorded for this clonotype. Its specificity is unknown. V usage is TRBV7-2 and J usage is TRBJ2-4; D may be TRBD2 (7 bases). The material sequenced was PBMCs. This clonotype originated in a human donor in good health (CMV status not recorded). Some clones in this sample may be carry-over from other donors' samples. For the CDR3, the DNA is TGTGCCAGCAGTCGGGGGGCGGTAAACATTCAGTACTTC. As protein: CASSRGAVNIQYF.